This is a list of T cell receptor beta chains from one sample in a study of post-analysis software for immune sequencing data. MiXCR, applied by TCRdb to the PCR reads, yields one record per CDR3 protein. The sample consists of about 820,000 distinct CDR3 sequences, approximately 53% of them appearing once. The sequencing sample was made of blood. Source of these receptors: a girl aged 10 to 17 with multiple sclerosis. Both conserved end residues are part of each CDR3. D genes are given only for firm matches. Clone size is not always given. Where it is, it says once, few, many or a class for expanded clones.

cdr3_aa,cdr3_nt,v_call,clone_size,j_call,d_call
CASSYTGHEQFF,TGTGCCAGCAGTTATACAGGCCATGAGCAGTTCTTC,TRBV6-2/TRBV6-3,NA,TRBJ2-1,NA
CASSLATGAPLSKETQYF,TGTGCCAGCAGCTTGGCGACAGGGGCGCCCCTAAGTAAAGAGACCCAGTACTTC,TRBV5-4,few,TRBJ2-5,TRBD1
CSASGGRGQETQYF,TGCAGTGCTTCGGGCGGGAGAGGACAAGAGACCCAGTACTTC,TRBV20-1,NA,TRBJ2-5,TRBD2
CASSEGRGWANYGYTF,TGTGCCAGCAGTGAAGGGCGCGGCTGGGCCAACTATGGCTACACCTTC,TRBV2,NA,TRBJ1-2,NA
CASLGVSSGSYEQYF,TGTGCCAGCTTGGGGGTGAGTAGCGGTTCCTACGAGCAGTACTTC,TRBV6-1,few,TRBJ2-7,NA
CASSLGGGRANNEQFF,TGTGCCAGCAGCCTTGGAGGCGGGAGGGCCAACAATGAGCAGTTCTTC,TRBV3-1,few,TRBJ2-1,TRBD2
CASSTSAGGLYNEQFF,TGTGCCAGCAGCACATCAGCGGGGGGGCTTTACAATGAGCAGTTCTTC,TRBV5-5,NA,TRBJ2-1,TRBD2
CASSFLVRTEAFF,TGCGCCAGCAGCTTTCTGGTCAGGACTGAAGCTTTCTTT,TRBV5-1,NA,TRBJ1-1,NA
CSVEDPRPSGGRSTDTQYF,TGCAGCGTTGAAGACCCCCGGCCTAGCGGGGGGCGGTCCACAGATACGCAGTATTTT,TRBV29-1,NA,TRBJ2-3,TRBD2
CASSSPPPASGIYNEQFF,TGTGCCAGCAGCTCTCCGCCCCCCGCTAGCGGGATCTACAATGAGCAGTTCTTC,TRBV7-8,NA,TRBJ2-1,TRBD2
CASSHGRITNEQFF,TGTGCCAGCAGTCATGGACGGATCACTAATGAGCAGTTCTTC,TRBV12-3/TRBV12-4,NA,TRBJ2-1,NA
CASSLERTNNEQFF,TGCGCCAGCAGCTTGGAAAGGACGAACAATGAGCAGTTCTTC,TRBV5-1,NA,TRBJ2-1,NA
CASSSRDNQPQHF,TGTGCCAGCAGTTCACGGGACAATCAGCCCCAGCATTTT,TRBV6-5,NA,TRBJ1-5,NA
CASSQDPGAGQGSEQYF,TGTGCCAGCAGCCAAGATCCGGGGGCGGGACAGGGGTCCGAGCAGTACTTC,TRBV4-2,NA,TRBJ2-7,TRBD1
CASSATGAGQPQHF,TGTGCCAGCAGCGCGACAGGGGCGGGTCAGCCCCAGCATTTT,TRBV9,few,TRBJ1-5,TRBD1
CASSLDRTSYEQYF,TGTGCCAGCAGCTTAGACAGGACCTCTTACGAGCAGTACTTC,TRBV7-9,NA,TRBJ2-7,NA
CASSLGVAVTEAFF,TGTGCCAGCAGCTTGGGGGTGGCAGTGACTGAAGCTTTCTTT,TRBV5-6,few,TRBJ1-1,NA
CASRLAEIYEQYF,TGCGCCAGCAGACTAGCGGAGATCTACGAGCAGTACTTC,TRBV5-1,NA,TRBJ2-7,TRBD2
CASSRGGAAQPQHF,TGTGCCAGCAGCCGTGGGGGGGCAGCTCAGCCCCAGCATTTT,TRBV7-9,few,TRBJ1-5,NA
CSAPMPGQEDEKLFF,TGCAGCGCCCCAATGCCGGGACAGGAGGATGAAAAACTGTTTTTT,TRBV29-1,NA,TRBJ1-4,TRBD1
CASSQVFTVNTEAFF,TGTGCCAGCAGCCAAGTGTTCACAGTGAACACTGAAGCTTTCTTT,TRBV3-1,NA,TRBJ1-1,NA
CASSPTFDRAITYEQYF,TGTGCCAGTAGTCCTACCTTCGACAGGGCCATCACCTACGAGCAGTACTTC,TRBV19,once,TRBJ2-7,TRBD1
CATSRDRETGDYEQYF,TGTGCCACCAGCAGAGATCGGGAGACAGGGGATTACGAGCAGTACTTC,TRBV15,NA,TRBJ2-7,TRBD1
CSVSGLGAETQYF,TGCAGCGTTTCCGGACTAGGGGCGGAGACCCAGTACTTC,TRBV29-1,NA,TRBJ2-5,TRBD2
CASSLLSRILGTEAFF,TGTGCCAGCAGCTTACTGAGCAGGATCCTGGGGACTGAAGCTTTCTTT,TRBV7-3,once,TRBJ1-1,NA
CASSPLKGPSTDTQYF,TGTGCCAGCTCACCACTCAAAGGTCCTAGCACAGATACGCAGTATTTT,TRBV18,NA,TRBJ2-3,NA
CRARQGLYEQYF,TGCAGGGCCAGACAGGGCCTATACGAGCAGTACTTC,TRBV20-1,NA,TRBJ2-7,TRBD1
CATSRLYKDPETGYTF,TGTGCCACCAGCAGATTATATAAGGACCCTGAGACCGGCTACACCTTC,TRBV15,NA,TRBJ1-2,NA
CASSLLGTEETQYF,TGTGCCAGCAGCCTGCTGGGGACAGAAGAGACCCAGTACTTC,TRBV5-5,NA,TRBJ2-5,TRBD1
CSVEAGWAEQFF,TGCAGCGTTGAAGCCGGCTGGGCTGAGCAGTTCTTC,TRBV29-1,NA,TRBJ2-1,NA
CSVENPRRRMNTEAFF,TGCAGCGTTGAAAATCCTAGACGGAGAATGAACACTGAAGCTTTCTTT,TRBV29-1,NA,TRBJ1-1,NA
CSARDPGGGYGYTF,TGCAGTGCTAGAGATCCAGGAGGCGGGTATGGCTACACCTTC,TRBV20-1,few,TRBJ1-2,NA
CSVDLQSSYNEQFF,TGCAGCGTTGATCTACAGAGCTCCTACAATGAGCAGTTCTTC,TRBV29-1,NA,TRBJ2-1,NA
CSVSGLQETQYF,TGCAGCGTCTCAGGGCTTCAAGAGACCCAGTACTTC,TRBV29-1,few,TRBJ2-5,NA
CASSLDGGPVNEQFF,TGTGCCAGCAGCTTAGACGGGGGGCCCGTCAATGAGCAGTTCTTC,TRBV11-2,NA,TRBJ2-1,NA
CASRAGQGNGGYTF,TGTGCCAGCAGGGCGGGACAGGGGAACGGCGGCTACACCTTC,TRBV2,once,TRBJ1-2,TRBD1
CASSWGAGGDYGYTF,TGTGCCAGCAGCTGGGGGGCAGGGGGCGACTATGGCTACACCTTC,TRBV5-5,NA,TRBJ1-2,TRBD1
CASGISGARETQYF,TGTGCCAGCGGAATTAGCGGGGCGAGGGAGACCCAGTACTTC,TRBV2,NA,TRBJ2-5,TRBD2
CASSPTDIGEETQYF,TGTGCCAGCAGCCCGACCGACATCGGGGAAGAGACCCAGTACTTC,TRBV5-6,NA,TRBJ2-5,NA
CASNEGDTDTQYF,TGTGCCAGCAACGAGGGCGACACAGATACGCAGTATTTT,TRBV12-3/TRBV12-4,NA,TRBJ2-3,NA
CASRPDRGRLNTEAFF,TGTGCCAGCAGGCCAGATAGGGGGCGGCTGAACACTGAAGCTTTCTTT,TRBV6-6,NA,TRBJ1-1,TRBD1
CASSANSWDSLKGGELFF,TGCGCCAGCAGCGCCAATAGTTGGGACTCCCTGAAGGGCGGGGAGCTGTTTTTT,TRBV5-1,NA,TRBJ2-2,NA
CASSQPGGPNEQFF,TGCGCCAGCAGCCAACCGGGAGGGCCCAATGAGCAGTTCTTC,TRBV4-1,NA,TRBJ2-1,TRBD2
CASSHPEPRRANAYNEQFF,TGCGCCAGCAGTCACCCGGAGCCACGCCGGGCAAACGCCTACAATGAGCAGTTCTTC,TRBV5-1,NA,TRBJ2-1,NA
CASSSSWGRNEQFF,TGTGCCAGCAGTTCCTCTTGGGGTCGGAATGAGCAGTTCTTC,TRBV12-3/TRBV12-4,few,TRBJ2-1,NA
CATSREGTEETQYF,TGTGCCACCAGCAGAGAAGGGACAGAAGAGACCCAGTACTTC,TRBV15,few,TRBJ2-5,TRBD1
CASSQPGQGGYEQYF,TGTGCCAGCAGCCAACCGGGACAGGGTGGCTACGAGCAGTACTTC,TRBV4-2,NA,TRBJ2-7,TRBD1
CSGAFQGAGETQYF,TGCAGCGGGGCCTTCCAGGGGGCAGGAGAGACCCAGTACTTC,TRBV29-1,NA,TRBJ2-5,TRBD1
CASSLEGINYGYTF,TGTGCCAGCAGCTTGGAGGGAATTAACTATGGCTACACCTTC,TRBV5-5,few,TRBJ1-2,NA
CSARYRKPYEQYF,TGCAGTGCTAGGTACCGGAAACCCTACGAGCAGTACTTC,TRBV20-1,NA,TRBJ2-7,NA
CASSQPGRTYEQYF,TGCGCCAGCAGCCAACCGGGCCGGACCTACGAGCAGTACTTC,TRBV4-1,NA,TRBJ2-7,NA
CASSIGTGLYGYTF,TGCGCCAGCAGCATCGGGACAGGACTCTATGGCTACACCTTC,TRBV5-1,NA,TRBJ1-2,TRBD1